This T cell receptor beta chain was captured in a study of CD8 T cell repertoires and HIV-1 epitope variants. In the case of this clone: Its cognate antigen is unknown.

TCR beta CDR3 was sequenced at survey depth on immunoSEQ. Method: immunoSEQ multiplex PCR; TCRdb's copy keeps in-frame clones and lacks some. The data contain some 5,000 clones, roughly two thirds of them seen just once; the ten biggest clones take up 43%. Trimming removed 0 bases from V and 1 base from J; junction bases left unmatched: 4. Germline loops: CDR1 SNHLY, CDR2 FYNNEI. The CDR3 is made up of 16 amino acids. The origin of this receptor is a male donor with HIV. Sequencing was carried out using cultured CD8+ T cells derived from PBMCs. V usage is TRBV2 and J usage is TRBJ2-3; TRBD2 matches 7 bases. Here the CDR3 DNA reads TGTGCCAGCAGTGAAGCGGGCCTAGCGGGCACAGATACGCAGTATTTT. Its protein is CASSEAGLAGTDTQYF.